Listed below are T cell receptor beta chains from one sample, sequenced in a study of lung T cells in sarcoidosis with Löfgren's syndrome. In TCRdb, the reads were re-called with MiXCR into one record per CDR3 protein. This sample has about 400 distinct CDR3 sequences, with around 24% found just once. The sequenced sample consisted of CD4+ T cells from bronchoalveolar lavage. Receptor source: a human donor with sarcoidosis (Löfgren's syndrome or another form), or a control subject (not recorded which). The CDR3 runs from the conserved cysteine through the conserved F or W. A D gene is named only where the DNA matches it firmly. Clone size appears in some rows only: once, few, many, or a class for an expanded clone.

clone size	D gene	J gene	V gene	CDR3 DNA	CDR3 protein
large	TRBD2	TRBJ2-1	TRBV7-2	TGTGCTTCCGCGCTAGCGGGGAACAATGAGCAGTTCTTC	CASALAGNNEQFF
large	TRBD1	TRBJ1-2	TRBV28	TGTGCCAGCAGGAAGGGACAGGGAGGTGGCTACACCTTC	CASRKGQGGGYTF
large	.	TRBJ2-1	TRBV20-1	TGCAGTGCTAGAGGAAACAGGGAATCCTACAATGAGCAGTTCTTC	CSARGNRESYNEQFF
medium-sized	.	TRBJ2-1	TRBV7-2	TGTGCCAGCAGCCCGACCGGGGGCTACAATGAGCAGTTCTTC	CASSPTGGYNEQFF
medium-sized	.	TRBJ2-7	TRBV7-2	TGTGCCAGCAGCCCAGGACAGATCGCCTACGAGCAGTACTTC	CASSPGQIAYEQYF
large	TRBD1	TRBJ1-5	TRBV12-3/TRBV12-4	TGTGCCAGCAGTTTTCAGGGGGGAGGCAATCAGCCCCAGCATTTT	CASSFQGGGNQPQHF
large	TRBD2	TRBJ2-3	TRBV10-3	TGTGCCATCAGTACCTCCCGGGGGGGCAGTACGCAGTATTTT	CAISTSRGGSTQYF
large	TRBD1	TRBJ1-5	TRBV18	TGTGCCAGCTCAGGACAGGGGCGGGATCAGCCCCAGCATTTT	CASSGQGRDQPQHF
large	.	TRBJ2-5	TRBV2	TGTGCCAGCAGCGAACAGGGCTGGGGGGAGACCCAGTACTTC	CASSEQGWGETQYF
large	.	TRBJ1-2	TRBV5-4	TGTGCCAGCAGCTTGGTAGGGTTTGGCTACACCTTC	CASSLVGFGYTF
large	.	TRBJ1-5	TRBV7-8	TGTGCCAGCAGCACATACGGGAATCAGCCCCAGCATTTT	CASSTYGNQPQHF
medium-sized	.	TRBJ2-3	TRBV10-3	TGTGCCACCCGACCCGACAGGAGCACAGATACGCAGTATTTT	CATRPDRSTDTQYF
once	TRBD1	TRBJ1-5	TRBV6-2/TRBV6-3	TGTGCCACCAGCCGGGCAGGGGGGACAGATACGCAGCATTTT	CATSRAGGTDTQHF
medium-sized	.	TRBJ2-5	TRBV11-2	TGTGCCAGCAGCTTAGATTGGGCAGGGCAAGAGACCCAGTACTTC	CASSLDWAGQETQYF
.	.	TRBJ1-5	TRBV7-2	TGTGCCAGCAGTCGAGTCCTCGGGGGAGGCAATCAGCCCCAGCACTTT	CASSRVLGGGNQPQHF
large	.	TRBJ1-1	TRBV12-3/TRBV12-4	TGTGCCAGCACCCCCGTCGTGGTGAACACTGAAGCTTTCTTT	CASTPVVVNTEAFF
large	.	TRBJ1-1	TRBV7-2	TGTGCCAGCAGCTACTCAGGGAACACTGAAGCTTTCTTT	CASSYSGNTEAFF
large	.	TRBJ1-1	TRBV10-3	TGTGCCATCAGTGGAAGACAGGCGAACACTGAAGCTTTCTTT	CAISGRQANTEAFF
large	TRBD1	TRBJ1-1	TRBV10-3	TGTGCCATAAAGGACAGGCCGAACACTGAAGCTTTCTTT	CAIKDRPNTEAFF
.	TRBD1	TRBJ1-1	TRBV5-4	TGTGCCATCAGCTCCCAGGGGGCGGCCACAAACACTGAAGCCTTCTTT	CAISSQGAATNTEAFF
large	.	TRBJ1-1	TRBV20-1	TGCAGTGCTCTCCTCAGGCTTTCGGGGAACACTGAAGCTTTCTTT	CSALLRLSGNTEAFF
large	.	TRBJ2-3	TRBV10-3	TGTGCCATCAGTGAGTCAATAGGTCGGGATACGCAGTATTTT	CAISESIGRDTQYF
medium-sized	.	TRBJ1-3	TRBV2	TGTGCCAGCAGTCCCACAATCGGGGGCGGAAACACCATATATTTT	CASSPTIGGGNTIYF
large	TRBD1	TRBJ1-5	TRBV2	TGTGCCAGCAGTACGGACAGGGATCAGCCCCAGCATTTT	CASSTDRDQPQHF
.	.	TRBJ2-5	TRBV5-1	TGCGCCAGCAGCCTCGGGTCCCTGGGTTCGGGTGGCCAGTACTTC	CASSLGSLGSGGQYF
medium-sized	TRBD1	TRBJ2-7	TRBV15	TGTGCCACCAGCAGAGACAGGGGGCTTCAGTACTTC	CATSRDRGLQYF
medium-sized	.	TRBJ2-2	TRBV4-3	TGCGCCAGCAGCCAAGAATCCCAAAGCGGGCCCGGGGAGCTGTTTTTT	CASSQESQSGPGELFF
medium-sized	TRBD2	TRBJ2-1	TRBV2	TGTGCCAGCAGCTGGGTCCGGGGAGGGTATGAGCAGTTCTTC	CASSWVRGGYEQFF
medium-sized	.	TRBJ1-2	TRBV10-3	TGTGCCATCTCCCCCAGTCGACAAGGGCCCTATGGCTACACCTTC	CAISPSRQGPYGYTF
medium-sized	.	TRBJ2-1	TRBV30	TGTGCCTGGAGTCCGAAGAAATTCTACAATGAGCAGTTCTTC	CAWSPKKFYNEQFF
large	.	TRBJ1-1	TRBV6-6	TGTGCCAGCAGTTACTCAGGGGCGACCTTGAACACTGAAGCTTTCTTT	CASSYSGATLNTEAFF
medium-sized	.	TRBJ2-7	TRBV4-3	TGCGCCAGCAGCTCAGGGGGGGGGTACGAGCAGTACTTC	CASSSGGGYEQYF
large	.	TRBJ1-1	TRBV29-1	TGCAGCGTTGAATCATCACAGGAAGCTTTCTTT	CSVESSQEAFF
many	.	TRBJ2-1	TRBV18	TGTGCCAGCTCAGCCTCCGGGGCCACGAGCTCCTACAATGAGCAGTTCTTC	CASSASGATSSYNEQFF
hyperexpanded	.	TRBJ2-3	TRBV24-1	TGTGCCACAAGGGCTAGTCTAACAGATACGCAGTATTTT	CATRASLTDTQYF
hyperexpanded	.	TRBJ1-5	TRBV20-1	TGCAGTGCTTTACCCGTCGGAAATCAGCCCCAGCATTTT	CSALPVGNQPQHF
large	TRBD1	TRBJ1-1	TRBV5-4	TGTGCCAGCAGCTCCCAGGGGGCGGCCACAAACACTGAAGCTTTCTTT	CASSSQGAATNTEAFF
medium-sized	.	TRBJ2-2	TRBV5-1	TGCGCCAGCAGCTTGAGCGGCAGGAGGGACACCGGGGAGCTGTTTTTT	CASSLSGRRDTGELFF
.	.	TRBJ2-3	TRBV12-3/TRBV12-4	TGTGCCAGCGGTCTTCAAAATACGCAGTATTTT	CASGLQNTQYF
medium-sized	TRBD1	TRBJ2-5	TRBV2	TGTGCCAGCAGTGCCTCGGGACAGGGTCAAGAGACCCAGTACTTC	CASSASGQGQETQYF
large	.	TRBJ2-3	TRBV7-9	TGTGCCAGCAGCTTAGCGGCAAGGGGACAAGGTACGCAGTATTTT	CASSLAARGQGTQYF
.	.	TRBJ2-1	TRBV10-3	TGCGCCATCAGTGAGTCGAATTGGAATGAGCAGTCCTTC	CAISESNWNEQSF
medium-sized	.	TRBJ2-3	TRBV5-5	TGTGCCAGCAGCCGTCGAGGAGGGGATACGCAGTATTTT	CASSRRGGDTQYF
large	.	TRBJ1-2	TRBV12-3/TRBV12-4	TGTGCCAGCAGTTTAGATCGGGGGCAAGGCTACACCTTC	CASSLDRGQGYTF
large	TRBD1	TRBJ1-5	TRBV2	TGTGCCAGCAGCCCCGGACAGGGCCCTCAGCCCCAGCATTTT	CASSPGQGPQPQHF
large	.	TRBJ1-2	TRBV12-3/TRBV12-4	TGTGCCAGCAGTTTATACGACAGAGTTACTAACTATGGCTACACCTTC	CASSLYDRVTNYGYTF
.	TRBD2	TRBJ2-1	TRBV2	TGTGCCAGCAGTGGTACTAGCGGGCATGTGGGGGAGCAGTTCTTC	CASSGTSGHVGEQFF
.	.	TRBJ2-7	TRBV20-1	TGCAGTGCGCACGGCGGGCGGGGAGGCTACGGGCAGTACTTC	CSAHGGRGGYGQYF
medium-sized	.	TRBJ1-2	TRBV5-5	TGTGCCAGCAGCCCCTGGGACCGCCCCAGCTACACCTTC	CASSPWDRPSYTF
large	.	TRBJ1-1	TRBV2	TGTGCCAAGGTTGTGACTGGAGCTTTCTTT	CAKVVTGAFF
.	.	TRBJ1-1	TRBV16	TGTGCCAGTAGCCAATGGTGGGGTTACACTGAAGCTTTCTTT	CASSQWWGYTEAFF
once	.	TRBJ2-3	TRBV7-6	TGTGCCAGCAGCTTAGGCACCAAAGATACCCTGTATTTT	CASSLGTKDTLYF
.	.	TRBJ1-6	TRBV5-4	TGTGCCAGCAGCTTAGATCAGGCCGATTCACCCCTCCACTTT	CASSLDQADSPLHF
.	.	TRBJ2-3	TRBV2	TGTGCCAGCAGTGCCCAGGGGAGAAATGCGCAGTATTTT	CASSAQGRNAQYF
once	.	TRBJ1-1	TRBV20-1	TGCAGTGCTAGACCACGCGGCAGTACCACTGAAGCTTTCTTT	CSARPRGSTTEAFF
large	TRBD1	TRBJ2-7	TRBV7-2	TGTGCCAGCAGCCCTGACAGGGGAGCCTACGAGCAGTACTTC	CASSPDRGAYEQYF
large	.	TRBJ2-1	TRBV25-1	TGTGCCAGCAGTGAGTACAATGAGCAGTTCTTC	CASSEYNEQFF